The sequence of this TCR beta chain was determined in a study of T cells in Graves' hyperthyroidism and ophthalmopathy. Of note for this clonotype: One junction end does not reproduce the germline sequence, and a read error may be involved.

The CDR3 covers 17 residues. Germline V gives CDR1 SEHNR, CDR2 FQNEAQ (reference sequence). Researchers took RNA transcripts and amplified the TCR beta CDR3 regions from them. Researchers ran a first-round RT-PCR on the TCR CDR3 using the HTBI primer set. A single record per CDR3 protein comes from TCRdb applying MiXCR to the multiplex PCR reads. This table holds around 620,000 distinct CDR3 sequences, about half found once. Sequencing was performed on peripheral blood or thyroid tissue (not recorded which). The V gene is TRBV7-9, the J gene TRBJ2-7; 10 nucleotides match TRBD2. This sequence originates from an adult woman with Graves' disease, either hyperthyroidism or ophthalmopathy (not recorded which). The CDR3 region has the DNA TGTGCCAGCGGCTTCACCGCAGCGGGAGGGTCCTCCTACGGGCAGTACTTC. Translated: CASGFTAAGGSSYGQYF.